This TCR beta chain was observed in a study of blood T cell repertoires in COVID-19. Germline V gives CDR1 SGDLS, CDR2 YYNGEE. CDR3 length: 17 amino acids. Unmatched junction bases numbered 7, after V lost 2 bases and J lost 1 base. Repertoires were generated with immunoSEQ multiplex PCR, while TCRdb's copy carries only in-frame clones and drops some. The table has 250,000 to 300,000 clones, about 87% seen once; the top ten hold more than 4.5%. This sequence originates from a woman aged 60-75 years with COVID-19, enrolled during active disease. V usage is TRBV9 and J usage is TRBJ1-1; 11 bases align to TRBD1. The sample comprised peripheral blood. CDR3 loop: CASSVLGQGASNTEAFF. The CDR3 region has the DNA TGTGCCAGCAGCGTTCTTGGACAGGGGGCCTCGAACACTGAAGCTTTCTTT.